This record concerns one T cell receptor beta chain sequence. Antigen unknown. Germline CDR1 is MDHEN and CDR2 is SYDVKM. V was cut by 6 bases and J by 4 bases, with 15 bases left in between. This CDR3 spans 15 amino acids. Time point noted: sample taken at primary tumor resection. The sequenced material consisted of unsorted whole RNA from tumor, nontumor lung or frozen PBMC. A total of roughly 72 untreated early-stage non-small cell lung cancer patients served as donors. This entry belongs to a study of spatial heterogeneity in lung cancer. Whole-study context: The average appearance count of each unique TCR and UMI combination in raw reads was more than nine. Broader study findings: Blood showed ubiquitous tumor TCRs more often at resection than at routine follow-up.

Individual TCR cDNA molecules each bore their own unique molecular identifier. TCRdb itself ran the 5' RACE reads through MiXCR, one entry per CDR3 protein. This repertoire shows tens of thousands of distinct CDR3 sequences, about an eighth found once; its top ten account for roughly 6.9%. This clonotype was obtained from a male donor with early-stage non-small cell lung cancer. The chain joins TRBV28 to TRBJ1-4, with D unclear. Source: PBMCs, taken at surgery. Here the CDR3 DNA reads TGTGCCAGCAGCCGTGATGTGTCCAATAATGAAAAACTGTTTTTT. Amino acid sequence: CASSRDVSNNEKLFF. Together with reference TRBV28 and TRBJ1-4, the CDR3 gives the full variable domain: DVKVTQSSRYLVKRTGEKVFLECVQDMDHENMFWYRQDPGLGLRLIYFSYDVKMKEKGDIPEGYSVSREKKERFSLILESASTNQTSMYLCASSRDVSNNEKLFFGSGTQLSVL.